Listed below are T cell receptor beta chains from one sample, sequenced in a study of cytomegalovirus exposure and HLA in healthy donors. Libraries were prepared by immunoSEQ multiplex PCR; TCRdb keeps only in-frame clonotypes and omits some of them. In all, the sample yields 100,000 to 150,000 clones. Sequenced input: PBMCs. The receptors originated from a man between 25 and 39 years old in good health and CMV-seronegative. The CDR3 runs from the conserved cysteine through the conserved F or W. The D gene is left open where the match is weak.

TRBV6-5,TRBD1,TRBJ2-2,CASSPQGVVTGELFF,TGTGCCAGCAGCCCCCAGGGGGTGGTCACCGGGGAGCTGTTTTTT
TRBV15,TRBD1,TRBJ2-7,CATSSPRGLHEQYF,TGTGCCACCAGCAGTCCAAGGGGGCTTCACGAGCAGTACTTC
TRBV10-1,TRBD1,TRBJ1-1,CASSGDRDRGMNTEAFF,TGCGCCAGCAGTGGGGACCGGGACAGGGGTATGAACACTGAAGCTTTCTTT
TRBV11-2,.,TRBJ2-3,CASSLEGTKQTDTQYF,TGTGCCAGCAGCTTAGAGGGCACCAAGCAAACAGATACGCAGTATTTT
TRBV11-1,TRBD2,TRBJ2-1,CASSASGNRNEQFF,TGTGCCAGCAGTGCTAGCGGGAATAGGAATGAGCAGTTCTTC
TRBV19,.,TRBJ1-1,CASSTLLQGMNTEAFF,TGTGCCAGTAGTACGTTACTACAGGGCATGAACACTGAAGCTTTCTTT
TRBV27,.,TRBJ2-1,CASSAELAGNNEQFF,TGTGCCAGCAGCGCAGAACTCGCGGGGAACAATGAGCAGTTCTTC
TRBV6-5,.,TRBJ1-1,CASSYSRDTEAFF,TGTGCCAGCAGTTACTCACGAGACACTGAAGCTTTCTTT
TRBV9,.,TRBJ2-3,CASSVGGTYSDTQYF,TGTGCCAGCAGCGTCGGAGGGACGTATTCAGATACGCAGTATTTT
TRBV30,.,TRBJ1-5,CAWSVQGYSNQPQHF,TGTGCCTGGAGTGTACAGGGCTATAGCAATCAGCCCCAGCATTTT
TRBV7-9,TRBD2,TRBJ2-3,CASSSTSGRATSTDTQYF,TGTGCCAGCAGCTCGACTAGCGGGAGGGCCACCAGCACAGATACGCAGTATTTT
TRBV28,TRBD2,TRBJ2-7,CASSFAPSGSYEQYF,TGTGCCAGCAGTTTCGCCCCTAGCGGGAGTTACGAGCAGTACTTC
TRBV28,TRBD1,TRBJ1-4,CATRQGGEKLFF,TGTGCCACGAGACAGGGTGGTGAAAAACTGTTTTTT
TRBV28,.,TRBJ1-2,CASSPAWGGAIDGYTF,TGTGCCAGCAGCCCGGCCTGGGGGGGCGCGATCGACGGCTACACCTTC
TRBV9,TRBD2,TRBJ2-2,CASCRLAGERDAGELFF,TGTGCCAGCTGTAGACTAGCGGGAGAGAGGGACGCCGGGGAGCTGTTTTTT
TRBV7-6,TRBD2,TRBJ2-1,CASSPGGGSYNEQFF,TGTGCCAGCAGCCCCGGGGGGGGGTCCTACAATGAGCAGTTCTTC
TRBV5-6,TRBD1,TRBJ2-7,CASSLWTGYEQYF,TGTGCCAGCAGCTTGTGGACAGGGTACGAGCAGTACTTC
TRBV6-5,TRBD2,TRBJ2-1,CASSYRVTSAYNEQFF,TGTGCCAGCAGTTACAGGGTGACTAGCGCCTACAATGAGCAGTTCTTC
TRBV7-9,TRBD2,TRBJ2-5,CASSLRLAGQETQYF,TGTGCCAGCAGCTTGAGACTAGCGGGCCAAGAGACCCAGTACTTC
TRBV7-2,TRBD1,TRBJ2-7,CASSPGTVSYEQYF,TGTGCCAGCAGCCCAGGGACAGTTTCCTACGAGCAGTACTTC